This entry lists 32 T cell receptor beta chains sequenced from one sample in a study of CD8 T cells in Susac syndrome. RNA amounts of 0.5 to 1 ug underwent reverse transcription with random hexamers. TCRdb reprocessed the immunoSEQ multiplex PCR reads via MiXCR and lists one record per CDR3 protein. This table has approximately 120,000 distinct CDR3 sequences, 96% appearing once. Sequenced input: CD4+ T cells from PBMCs. The origin of the receptors is a human donor in good health.

This clonotype was picked up one time. V and J are TRBV12-3 or TRBV12-4 and TRBJ2-7; 9 nucleotides match TRBD1. This CDR3 comprises 14 residues. V lost 6 bases and J lost 6; bases outside the gene matches: 9. The CDR3 DNA is TGTGCCAGCAGCCGACAGGGGGGAACGGTCGAGCAGTACTTC. The encoded protein is CASSRQGGTVEQYF.

A note on this clonotype: In this CDR3 the conserved last residue, phenylalanine or tryptophan, is missing, so a read error is likely. This rearrangement joins TRBV9 to TRBJ2-2; no reliable D call. Germline values: CDR1 SGDLS, CDR2 YYNGEE. This CDR3 has 13 amino acids. V dropped 5 bases and J dropped 1 base, with 6 bases sitting between them. The CDR3 DNA sequence: TGTGCCAGCAGACCGGTGAACACCGGGGAGCTGTTTTCT. It is translated as CASRPVNTGELFS.

This clonotype came up a few times. The rearrangement uses TRBV18 and TRBJ2-5; D ambiguous. The CDR3 consists of 12 residues. With 4 bases removed from V and 1 base from J, the gap between germline ends came to 4 bases. Looked up from germline, CDR1 is KGHSH and CDR2 is LQKENI. CDR3 DNA sequence: TGTGCCAGCTCACGCCGCCAAGAGACCCAGTACTTC. As protein: CASSRRQETQYF.

The chain uses TRBV2 and TRBJ2-5; unclear D gene. V lost 2 bases and J lost 4, with 8 bases in between. Germline assignment: CDR1 SNHLY and CDR2 FYNNEI. The CDR3 runs to 13 residues. The CDR3 coding sequence is TGTGCCAGCAGTGAATTAGAAGGAGAGACCCAGTACTTC. This gives the protein CASSELEGETQYF.

The chain combines TRBV6-1 with TRBJ2-3, with D possibly being TRBD1 (5 bases). The V end was cut by 5 bases, the J end by 0 bases, with 9 bases between. CDR3 length equals 14 residues. Per the germline V gene, CDR1 is MNHNS and CDR2 is SASEGT. This CDR3 is CASSTRVSTDTQYF. The CDR3 nucleotides are TGTGCCAGCAGTACCAGGGTCAGCACAGATACGCAGTATTTT.

The V call is TRBV20-1, the J call TRBJ2-7; 11 nucleotides line up with TRBD1. This CDR3 region has 15 residues. Germline V lookup: CDR1 DFQATT, CDR2 SNEGSKA (reference sequence). Unmatched junction bases numbered 7, after V lost 1 base and J lost 5 bases. CDR3 residues: CSARGTGTGGDEQYF. The CDR3 DNA follows: TGCAGTGCTAGAGGGACCGGGACAGGGGGGGACGAGCAGTACTTC.

This chain uses TRBV3-1 with TRBJ1-5; TRBD1 might be the D (6 bases). V gave up 4 bases and J gave up 7 bases, with 17 bases separating them. This CDR3 has 15 amino acids. CDR1 and CDR2 (germline): LGHDT, YNNKEL (reference sequence). In nucleotides, the CDR3 is TGTGCCAGCAGCCCCCTTTTGGGGGCACGGCAGCCCCAGCATTTT. This codes for CASSPLLGARQPQHF.

The V call is TRBV28, the J call TRBJ2-4; the match to TRBD1 covers 9 bases. The CDR3 spans 15 residues. J lost 7 bases, V lost 5 bases, and 9 bases had no gene match. The germline V gene encodes CDR1 MDHEN and CDR2 SYDVKM. The CDR3 nucleotides are TGTGCCAGCAGTGACGGGACAGGGAGGGGGAACATTCAGTACTTC. Encoded protein: CASSDGTGRGNIQYF. The whole variable domain, filled in from reference TRBV28 and TRBJ2-4, reads DVKVTQSSRYLVKRTGEKVFLECVQDMDHENMFWYRQDPGLGLRLIYFSYDVKMKEKGDIPEGYSVSREKKERFSLILESASTNQTSMYLCASSDGTGRGNIQYFGAGTRLSVL.

The rearrangement links TRBV30 to TRBJ2-3, with D perhaps assigned TRBD1 or TRBD2 (6 bases each). This CDR3 has 14 amino acids. Trimming stripped 3 bases from V and 4 bases from J, with 14 bases between. In germline, CDR1 is GTSNPN, CDR2 SVGIG (reference sequence). The CDR3 DNA sequence: TGTGCCTGGAGAGTCGGGGGCTACGCAGATACGCAGTATTTT. Its translation is CAWRVGGYADTQYF. The entire variable domain, with the rest obtained from reference TRBV30 and TRBJ2-3, is as follows: SQTIHQWPATLVQPVGSPLSLECTVEGTSNPNLYWYRQAAGRGLQLLFYSVGIGQISSEVPQNLSASRPQDRQFILSSKKLLLSDSGFYLCAWRVGGYADTQYFGPGTRLTVL.

This chain links TRBV30 with TRBJ1-5, with no clear D. The V gene's germline CDR1 is GTSNPN and CDR2 SVGIG (reference sequence). The CDR3 extends over 14 amino acids. Trimming took 1 base from V and 6 from J, leaving 13 bases between them. The chain's CDR3 is CAWSATLKGQPQHF. The CDR3 nucleotides read TGTGCCTGGAGTGCGACTCTCAAGGGTCAGCCCCAGCATTTT.

This chain joins TRBV7-2 and TRBJ2-1; 8 bases match TRBD2. CDR1 is SGHTA and CDR2 is FQGNSA in the germline V gene. The junction had 17 bases not matched to a gene; V was cut back by 5 bases and J by 8 bases. This CDR3 spans 17 amino acids. CDR3 in amino acids: CASSQDPPGGPRHEQFF. The CDR3 nucleotides read TGTGCCAGCAGCCAGGACCCTCCGGGAGGGCCTAGGCATGAGCAGTTCTTC.

The V call is TRBV19, the J call TRBJ2-2, with 8 bases lining up with TRBD2. The germline CDR1 and CDR2 sequences are LNHDA and SQIVND (reference sequence). This CDR3 is 15 amino acids long. J lost 4 bases, V lost 2 bases, and 3 bases had no gene match. The CDR3 sequence is CASSISGGATGELFF. The CDR3 nucleotides read TGTGCCAGTAGTATATCGGGAGGGGCCACCGGGGAGCTGTTTTTT.

This clonotype was seen a single time. The V gene is TRBV11-2, the J gene TRBJ2-5; 8 bases align to TRBD2. V lost 5 bases, J lost 5 bases, and 4 bases stayed unmatched. The CDR3 has 13 amino acids. CDR1 is SGHAT and CDR2 is FQNNGV in the germline V gene. The CDR3 DNA follows: TGTGCCAGCAGCAGCCCTAGCGGGGAGACCCAGTACTTC. Encoded protein: CASSSPSGETQYF.

The chain employs TRBV5-1 and TRBJ2-7; TRBD2 aligns across 11 bases. V lost 4 bases, J lost 4 bases, and 13 bases stayed unmatched. The germline V gene encodes CDR1 SGHRS and CDR2 YFSETQ. There are 17 residues in the CDR3. The CDR3: CASSPSSVAGGPYEQYF. CDR3 in DNA: TGCGCCAGCAGCCCGTCCTCAGTAGCGGGAGGGCCGTACGAGCAGTACTTC.

The chain carries TRBV28 and TRBJ2-2, with D tentatively TRBD1 (6 bases). V was clipped by 8 bases and J by 5 bases, with 12 bases between them. Germline-derived CDR1 and CDR2 are MDHEN and SYDVKM. The CDR3 sequence is 13 residues long. The DNA for the CDR3 is TGTGCCAGCCTAAAGGACAGTACCGGGGAGCTGTTTTTT. This translates into CASLKDSTGELFF.

The chain links TRBV6-2 or TRBV6-3 to TRBJ2-2; TRBD2 might be the D (5 bases). The CDR3 runs 14 residues. The V gene lost 10 bases and the J gene lost 3 bases, with 15 bases spanning the gap. Per the germline V gene, CDR1 is MNHEY and CDR2 is SVGEGT. As DNA, the CDR3 is TGTGCCACCAACACCGGGATCCACACCGGGGAGCTGTTTTTT. Its translation is CATNTGIHTGELFF.

This chain uses TRBV29-1 with TRBJ1-2; D is undetermined. CDR3 length: 14 residues. V was clipped by 4 bases and J by 3 bases, with 15 bases between them. Per the germline V gene, CDR1 is SQVTM and CDR2 is ANQGSEA. The CDR3 coding sequence is TGCAGCGTTGCTGAGGGCCCCCGTTACTATGGCTACACCTTC. Amino acid sequence: CSVAEGPRYYGYTF.

V gene TRBV29-1 combines with J gene TRBJ2-1, with 7 bases aligning to TRBD2. The CDR3 extends over 15 amino acids. Germline CDR1 and CDR2: SQVTM and ANQGSEA. V lost 4 bases and J lost 2; bases outside the gene matches: 8. The CDR3 is CSVVGSGGPYNEQFF. The CDR3 nucleotides read TGCAGCGTTGTAGGATCGGGGGGACCCTACAATGAGCAGTTCTTC.

This chain links TRBV12-3 or TRBV12-4 with TRBJ2-1; D unclear. The CDR3 totals 15 residues. V lost 1 base, J lost 6 bases, and 13 bases lay in between. The CDR3 reads CASSLGHRRGNEQFF. The CDR3, as DNA: TGTGCCAGCAGTTTAGGGCATCGAAGAGGCAATGAGCAGTTCTTC.

The rearrangement uses TRBV4-3 and TRBJ2-3; D unresolved. V shed 0 bases and J shed 0 bases, with 4 bases lying between them. The CDR3 sequence is 14 residues long. Germline CDR1 LGHNA, CDR2 YSLEER. The CDR3 bases are TGCGCCAGCAGCCAAGAACCCAGCACAGATACGCAGTATTTT. It encodes CASSQEPSTDTQYF.

The chain carries TRBV5-4 and TRBJ1-2, with 10 bases identical to TRBD1. V trimming: 3 bases; J trimming: 2 bases; junction bases outside the gene matches: 7. This CDR3 is 16 amino acids long. Germline CDR1 and CDR2: SGHNT and YYREEE (reference sequence). This chain's CDR3 is CASSSGGGQGNYGYTF. In DNA form, the CDR3 reads TGTGCCAGCAGCTCTGGAGGGGGACAGGGGAACTATGGCTACACCTTC.

The chain employs TRBV19 and TRBJ2-5; 9 nucleotides line up with TRBD2. Germline V CDR1 and CDR2: LNHDA, SQIVND (reference sequence). The CDR3 contains 16 residues. After removal of 4 bases from V and 5 bases from J, the junction contained 11 bases not matched to a gene. CDR3 loop: CASSNHGSGSGETQYF. CDR3 DNA sequence: TGTGCCAGTAGTAATCACGGTAGCGGGAGTGGGGAGACCCAGTACTTC. The full variable domain, rest sourced from reference TRBV19 and TRBJ2-5, is DGGITQSPKYLFRKEGQNVTLSCEQNLNHDAMYWYRQDPGQGLRLIYYSQIVNDFQKGDIAEGYSVSREKKESFPLTVTSAQKNPTAFYLCASSNHGSGSGETQYFGPGTRLLVL.

The count of this clonotype is one. The gene calls are TRBV7-9 and TRBJ1-2; 9 nucleotides align to TRBD1. Trimming cost V 1 base and J 8 bases; bases outside gene matches: 8. Germline-derived CDR1 and CDR2 are SEHNR and FQNEAQ (reference sequence). The CDR3 covers 15 residues. This chain's CDR3 is CASSLEQGASSGYTF. The CDR3 DNA reads as TGTGCCAGCAGCTTAGAACAGGGGGCATCTTCGGGCTACACCTTC.

The rearrangement uses TRBV18 and TRBJ2-6; D call uncertain. Germline V lookup: CDR1 KGHSH, CDR2 LQKENI. With 1 base removed from V and 0 bases from J, the gap between germline ends came to 4 bases. The CDR3 contains 15 residues. Here the CDR3 DNA reads TGTGCCAGCTCACCACTCAGCTCTGGGGCCAACGTCCTGACTTTC. It translates to CASSPLSSGANVLTF.

There are a few counts of this clonotype. The rearrangement joins TRBV20-1 to TRBJ2-5; no definite D call. The V and J ends lost 1 base and 5 bases respectively, with 8 bases between them. CDR3 length equals 12 residues. Germline V CDR1 and CDR2: DFQATT, SNEGSKA (reference sequence). CDR3 bases: TGCAGTGCTAGAGTTGGTCCCGAGACCCAGTACTTC. Translating it yields CSARVGPETQYF.

V gene TRBV27 combines with J gene TRBJ2-3; D not certain. The V end lost 5 bases, the J end lost 4 bases, and 4 bases lay between the germline ends. There are 11 residues in the CDR3. Germline V gene lookup returns CDR1 MNHEY and CDR2 SMNVEV (reference sequence). CDR3 residues: CASSNADTQYF. DNA for the CDR3: TGTGCCAGCAGTAACGCAGATACGCAGTATTTT.

The gene calls are TRBV18 and TRBJ2-3; D is ambiguous. Between the trimmed V and J ends, which lost 3 bases and 3 bases, there was a span of 10 bases. Germline V gives CDR1 KGHSH, CDR2 LQKENI. CDR3 size: 14 residues. The DNA for the CDR3 is TGTGCCAGCTCACCTAGTCTCGGGACAGATACGCAGTATTTT. Translation: CASSPSLGTDTQYF.

The table lists this clonotype with a count of one. The genes are TRBV29-1 and TRBJ2-2; D unclear. Looked up from germline, CDR1 is SQVTM and CDR2 is ANQGSEA. V lost 7 bases, J lost 4 bases, and 19 bases lay in between. The CDR3 is 15 amino acids. This CDR3 reads CSAETPGWGTGELFF. The CDR3 DNA sequence: TGCAGCGCCGAGACCCCCGGGTGGGGCACCGGGGAGCTGTTTTTT.

The chain couples TRBV13 to TRBJ2-7; 9 nucleotides line up with TRBD2. This CDR3 has 15 amino acids. V gave up 5 bases and J gave up 2 bases; unmatched junction bases: 7. The germline gives CDR1 PRHDT, CDR2 FYEKMQ (reference sequence). The CDR3 loop reads CASSRASGNTYEQYF. The CDR3 DNA is TGTGCCAGCAGCCGGGCTAGCGGGAACACCTACGAGCAGTACTTC.

The V gene is TRBV2, the J gene TRBJ2-6; D not certain. The ends were cut back, 5 bases at V and 0 bases at J, with 11 bases in the middle. This CDR3 comprises 16 residues. Looked up from germline, CDR1 is SNHLY and CDR2 is FYNNEI. DNA of the CDR3: TGTGCCAGCAGTTGGTGGGCCCACTCTGGGGCCAACGTCCTGACTTTC. This encodes CASSWWAHSGANVLTF.

The rearrangement links TRBV5-1 to TRBJ1-1, with D perhaps TRBD1 (5 bases). Per the germline V gene, CDR1 is SGHRS and CDR2 is YFSETQ. Trimming took off 4 bases at V and 1 base at J, with 11 bases between the two ends. The CDR3 is 14 residues long. The CDR3: CASSVGGPNTEAFF. In DNA form, the CDR3 reads TGCGCCAGCAGCGTTGGGGGACCGAACACTGAAGCTTTCTTT.

This chain joins TRBV30 and TRBJ2-3, with D possibly being TRBD1 (8 bases). This CDR3 has 14 residues. The V end was cut by 2 bases, the J end by 4 bases, with 13 bases between. Germline lookup yields CDR1 GTSNPN and CDR2 SVGIG (reference sequence). The CDR3 DNA is TGTGCCTGGAGTACAGGGGGGGGGCCAGATACGCAGTATTTT. Translation: CAWSTGGGPDTQYF.